Listed here are 28 T cell receptor beta chains from one sample, sequenced in a study of CD8+ T cells in alopecia areata. RNA extraction and reverse transcription yielded cDNA as sequencing template. Here immunoSEQ multiplex PCR was the method, and the copy in TCRdb shows in-frame clones only, minus some. The sample lists roughly 140,000 clones, about three fifths occurring once. Source material: CD8+ T cells sorted from blood. The receptors here all came from a human donor in good health.

In DNA form, the CDR3 reads TGTGCCAGCAGTCCCGGGGCAAATGAGCAGTTCTTC. It yields the protein CASSPGANEQFF. This chain links TRBV6-5 with TRBJ2-1; either TRBD1 or TRBD2 may supply D (5 bases each). The germline V gene encodes CDR1 MNHEY and CDR2 SVGAGI. The CDR3 runs 12 residues. V lost 5 bases, J lost 7 bases, and 9 bases lay in between.

V usage is TRBV9 and J usage is TRBJ2-3; D remains unclear. V shed 2 bases and J shed 4 bases, with 5 bases lying between them. The V gene's germline CDR1 is SGDLS and CDR2 YYNGEE. This CDR3 region has 12 residues. CDR3 sequence (DNA): TGTGCCAGCAGCGTGGTCCCAGATACGCAGTATTTT. It translates to CASSVVPDTQYF.

The gene calls are TRBV27 and TRBJ1-2; D remains unclear. Germline assignment: CDR1 MNHEY and CDR2 SMNVEV (reference sequence). V lost 6 bases, J lost 2 bases, and 16 bases lay in between. The CDR3 runs 15 residues. The CDR3 DNA reads TGTGCCAGCAGCCCCTCGCCGGGGTGGAACTATGGCTACACCTTC. This sequence encodes CASSPSPGWNYGYTF.

Only a few counts were recorded for this clone. The chain is built from TRBV11-2 and TRBJ1-1, with a tentative D call TRBD1 (6 bases). Germline V gene data show CDR1 as SGHAT and CDR2 as FQNNGV. The CDR3 covers 15 residues. Trimming removed 1 base at V and 1 base at J, with 10 bases between. The CDR3 nucleotides are TGTGCCAGCAGCTTAGGGTCCAGGGGGAACACTGAAGCTTTCTTT. Translated: CASSLGSRGNTEAFF.

The chain combines TRBV29-1 with TRBJ2-3, with D unresolved. Trimming took off 4 bases at V and 2 bases at J, with 13 bases between the two ends. The CDR3 consists of 14 residues. Germline CDR1 SQVTM, CDR2 ANQGSEA. The CDR3 protein is CSVGGRSYTDTQYF. The CDR3 DNA is TGCAGCGTTGGAGGCAGATCCTACACAGATACGCAGTATTTT.

Remarks on this clone: This CDR3 is also generated by other DNA sequences in the sample. The chain joins TRBV29-1 to TRBJ2-7; a possible D gene is TRBD2 (7 bases). This CDR3 is built from 13 residues. Germline V CDR1 and CDR2: SQVTM, ANQGSEA. Trimming removed 1 base at V and 3 bases at J, with 10 bases between. CDR3 bases: TGCAGCGTTGAAGTAGGGGGGGGCTACGAGCAGTACTTC. Translated, it gives CSVEVGGGYEQYF.

This clone was seen more than once but under ten times. Other DNA sequences in the sample encode the same CDR3. This rearrangement joins TRBV27 to TRBJ2-1; D is perhaps TRBD2 (6 bases). The V and J ends lost 1 base and 0 bases respectively, with 7 bases between them. CDR1 and CDR2 (germline): MNHEY, SMNVEV (reference sequence). This CDR3 region has 15 residues. The CDR3 DNA reads TGTGCCAGCAGTTTATTGGGGGGCTCCTACAATGAGCAGTTCTTC. Protein sequence: CASSLLGGSYNEQFF.

The V call is TRBV9, the J call TRBJ2-2, with TRBD1 as a possible D gene (5 bases). CDR3 length equals 15 residues. Germline V gives CDR1 SGDLS, CDR2 YYNGEE. The ends were cut back, 4 bases at V and 5 bases at J, with 15 bases in the middle. CDR3 in amino acids: CASSPGRHRTGELFF. CDR3 DNA sequence: TGTGCCAGCAGCCCAGGGCGACATAGAACCGGGGAGCTGTTTTTT.

This clone was counted only a few times. The chain combines TRBV27 with TRBJ2-3, with D maybe TRBD2 (5 bases). V was clipped by 5 bases and J by 4 bases, with 13 bases between them. Germline lookup yields CDR1 MNHEY and CDR2 SMNVEV (reference sequence). This CDR3 region has 14 residues. CDR3 bases: TGTGCCAGCAGTACCGGAGGCTCTGCAGATACGCAGTATTTT. Translating gives CASSTGGSADTQYF.

CDR3 coding DNA: TGTGCCAGCAGCCACTCCTACGAGCAGTACTTC. This gives the protein CASSHSYEQYF. V is TRBV25-1 and J is TRBJ2-7, with D unclear. The V gene's germline CDR1 is MGHDK and CDR2 SYGVNS. Trimming removed 6 bases at V and 0 bases at J, with 3 bases between. The CDR3 loop spans 11 amino acids.

This clone was observed a handful of times. The rearrangement links TRBV10-1 to TRBJ2-2; possibly TRBD1 for D (5 bases). V lost 3 bases and J lost 3, with 5 bases in between. This CDR3 has 13 residues. CDR1 is WNHNN and CDR2 is SYGVQD in the germline V gene (reference sequence). The DNA of the CDR3 is TGCGCCAGCAGTGACAGGGACACCGGGGAGCTGTTTTTT. This encodes CASSDRDTGELFF.

The chain combines TRBV27 with TRBJ1-5; a weak D match, TRBD1 (6 bases). The CDR3 extends over 14 amino acids. Germline CDR1 and CDR2: MNHEY and SMNVEV (reference sequence). V lost 3 bases to trimming and J lost 7 bases, with 13 bases between them. CDR3 in DNA: TGTGCCAGCAGTTTGGGCAGGGGAGGGCAGCCCCAGCATTTT. It translates to CASSLGRGGQPQHF.

The genes are TRBV29-1 and TRBJ1-1; 7 nucleotides line up with TRBD1. With V trimmed by 8 bases and J by 8 bases, 8 bases remained unmatched. The CDR3 contains 11 residues. Germline CDR1 SQVTM, CDR2 ANQGSEA. The CDR3 is CSLISGGEAFF. In DNA, the CDR3 is TGCAGCTTGATCTCAGGGGGGGAAGCTTTCTTT.

V is TRBV29-1 and J is TRBJ2-7, with D maybe TRBD2 (6 bases). The germline CDR1 and CDR2 sequences are SQVTM and ANQGSEA. V gave up 4 bases and J gave up 9 bases, with 25 bases separating them. The CDR3 runs to 15 residues. CDR3: CSVVGGAFTTRGQYF. CDR3 nucleotides: TGCAGCGTTGTAGGAGGGGCTTTCACTACGAGAGGGCAGTACTTC.

J is TRBJ2-1 and V is TRBV30; weak D call: TRBD2 (6 bases). This CDR3 has 15 amino acids. Germline-derived CDR1 and CDR2 are GTSNPN and SVGIG (reference sequence). V lost 2 bases and J 10 bases, leaving 21 bases between the germline ends. CDR3 amino acids: CAWSNPGLPSGEQFF. Here the CDR3 DNA reads TGTGCCTGGAGTAATCCGGGACTCCCCTCAGGGGAGCAGTTCTTC.

J is TRBJ2-7 and V is TRBV5-6, with no clear D. Germline V gene data show CDR1 as SGHDT and CDR2 as YYEEEE. CDR3 length: 12 residues. Between the trimmed V and J ends, which lost 0 bases and 3 bases, there was a span of 4 bases. CDR3 protein: CASSLGRYEQYF. CDR3 nucleotide sequence: TGTGCCAGCAGCTTGGGACGCTACGAGCAGTACTTC.

This clone was observed once. For the CDR3, the DNA is TGTGCCAGCAGTCCCCAGGGGGCCGCGTTCACTGAAGCTTTCTTT. This encodes CASSPQGAAFTEAFF. The chain is built from TRBV27 and TRBJ1-1, with TRBD1 identical over 8 bases. J gave up 4 bases and V 5 bases, and 9 bases lay outside the gene matches. CDR3 length equals 15 residues. The germline V gene encodes CDR1 MNHEY and CDR2 SMNVEV (reference sequence).

This chain uses TRBV28 with TRBJ2-1; 8 bases agree with TRBD2. Germline CDR1 and CDR2: MDHEN and SYDVKM. There are 11 residues in the CDR3. V shed 5 bases and J 14 bases; nucleotides not matched to a gene: 5. The CDR3: CASSHRSGEFF. The CDR3 coding sequence is TGTGCCAGCAGTCACCGTAGCGGGGAGTTCTTC.

With respect to this clone: Other DNA variants within this sample encode the same CDR3. This chain uses TRBV29-1 with TRBJ2-7; D is undetermined. Germline assignment: CDR1 SQVTM and CDR2 ANQGSEA. The CDR3 loop spans 12 amino acids. Trimming took off 4 bases at V and 2 bases at J, with 9 bases between the two ends. This chain's CDR3 is CSVGGSTYEQYF. Here the CDR3 DNA reads TGCAGCGTTGGGGGATCCACCTACGAGCAGTACTTC.

This clone came up once. The chain carries TRBV5-6 and TRBJ2-1; maybe TRBD2 (6 bases). CDR1 is SGHDT and CDR2 is YYEEEE in the germline V gene. V lost 0 bases, J lost 4 bases, and 8 bases lay in between. The CDR3 length is 14 residues. The CDR3 coding sequence is TGTGCCAGCAGCTTGGCGCGGGGTTACAATGAGCAGTTCTTC. Translation gives CASSLARGYNEQFF.

V usage is TRBV27 and J usage is TRBJ2-1; possible D gene TRBD1, 6 bases. The CDR3 has 13 amino acids. The ends were cut back, 2 bases at V and 8 bases at J, with 10 bases in the middle. Germline-derived CDR1 and CDR2 are MNHEY and SMNVEV (reference sequence). In DNA, the CDR3 is TGTGCCAGCAGTTTAGATGGGGGCTATGAGCAGTTCTTC. This codes for CASSLDGGYEQFF.

The V call is TRBV4-1, the J call TRBJ2-7, with D possibly matching TRBD1 (5 bases). CDR3 size: 14 residues. Trimming left V 4 bases short and J 1 base short, with 11 bases between. Germline loops: CDR1 MGHRA, CDR2 YSYEKL. In nucleotides, the CDR3 is TGCGCCAGCAGCCTTAAGGGGATGTCCTACGAGCAGTACTTC. It specifies CASSLKGMSYEQYF.

This clone was seen only a few times. This chain joins TRBV29-1 and TRBJ2-5; D perhaps matches TRBD1 (5 bases). V lost 4 bases and J lost 5, with 20 bases in between. This CDR3 spans 15 amino acids. Germline V CDR1 and CDR2: SQVTM, ANQGSEA. The CDR3 bases are TGCAGCGTTGTCATCAGGGAAGTTATTATGGAGACCCAGTACTTC. The encoded protein is CSVVIREVIMETQYF.

The gene calls are TRBV4-2 and TRBJ2-7; weak D call: TRBD2 (6 bases). The CDR3 is made up of 14 amino acids. The germline V and J ends were trimmed by 1 base and 3 bases, with 10 bases remaining between them. Germline CDR1 and CDR2: LGHNA and YNFKEQ. The CDR3 reads CASSQGGESYEQYF. The CDR3 DNA reads as TGTGCCAGCAGCCAAGGGGGGGAGAGCTACGAGCAGTACTTC.

This clone was observed a handful of times. This chain connects TRBV23-1 to TRBJ1-4; possible D gene TRBD1, 6 bases. TRBV23-1 is designated an ORF whose function remains uncertain. Trimming shortened V by 4 bases and J by 0 bases, and 12 bases separated the two germline ends. This CDR3 is 16 amino acids long. The CDR3 reads CASSLRDTATNEKLFF. DNA of the CDR3: TGCGCCAGCAGTCTACGGGACACCGCAACTAATGAAAAACTGTTTTTT.

V gene TRBV9 combines with J gene TRBJ1-2; no firm D call. The length of the CDR3 is 12 residues. Germline-derived CDR1 and CDR2 are SGDLS and YYNGEE. V lost 4 bases and J lost 8, with 12 bases in between. The CDR3 reads CASSLPPSGYTF. The CDR3 coding sequence is TGTGCCAGCAGCCTCCCCCCGTCGGGCTACACCTTC.

The V gene is TRBV19, the J gene TRBJ1-1; no clear D. With 6 bases removed from V and 0 bases from J, the gap between germline ends came to 5 bases. Germline loops: CDR1 LNHDA, CDR2 SQIVND (reference sequence). The CDR3 spans 12 residues. The CDR3 sequence is CASRWLNTEAFF. The CDR3, as DNA: TGTGCCAGTAGGTGGTTGAACACTGAAGCTTTCTTT.

The sample holds a few counts of this clone. The CDR3 protein is CSVEDLTRVGTQYF. For the CDR3, the DNA is TGCAGCGTTGAAGATTTAACCCGCGTCGGGACCCAGTACTTC. The gene calls are TRBV29-1 and TRBJ2-5, with D hard to call. Trimming removed 0 bases from V and 7 bases from J, with 15 bases in between. This CDR3 spans 14 amino acids. CDR1 SQVTM and CDR2 ANQGSEA come from the germline V gene.